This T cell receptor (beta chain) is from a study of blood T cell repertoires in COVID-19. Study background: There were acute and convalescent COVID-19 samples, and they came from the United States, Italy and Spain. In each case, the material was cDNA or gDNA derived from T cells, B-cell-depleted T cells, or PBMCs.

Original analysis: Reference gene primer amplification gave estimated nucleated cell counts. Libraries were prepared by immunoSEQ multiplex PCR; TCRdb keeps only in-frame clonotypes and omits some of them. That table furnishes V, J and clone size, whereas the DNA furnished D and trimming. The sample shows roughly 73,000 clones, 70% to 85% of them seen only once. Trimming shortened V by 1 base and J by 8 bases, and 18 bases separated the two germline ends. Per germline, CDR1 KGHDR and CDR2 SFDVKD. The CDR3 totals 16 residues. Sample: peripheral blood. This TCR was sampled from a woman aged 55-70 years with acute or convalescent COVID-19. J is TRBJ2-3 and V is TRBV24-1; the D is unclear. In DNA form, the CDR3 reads TGTGCCACCAGTGATTTACAATGGGCAGGTCGCTCTACGCAGTATTTT. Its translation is CATSDLQWAGRSTQYF.